These T cell receptor beta chains were read from a single sample in a study of cytomegalovirus exposure and HLA in healthy donors. Generated by immunoSEQ multiplex PCR, the TCRdb table keeps only in-frame clones and is missing some. The data contain about 98,000 clones, about 83% of them seen just once; the ten biggest clones take up roughly 4%. Sequencing used PBMCs. The receptors were gathered from a woman aged 30 to 39 in good health and CMV-seronegative. Each CDR3 is given with its conserved first and last residue. D genes are given only for firm matches. A clone size is listed for some rows: how often the clone was seen (once, few, many), or a class if it is expanded.

-	TRBV10-3	TRBJ1-6	-	CATMSGYNSPLHF	TGTGCCACCATGAGCGGGTATAATTCACCCCTCCACTTT
-	TRBV29-1	TRBJ2-1	many	CSVEFGGNEQFF	TGCAGCGTTGAATTTGGGGGGAATGAGCAGTTCTTC
-	TRBV28	TRBJ1-2	-	CASSVQGVSYGYTF	TGTGCCAGCAGTGTTCAGGGCGTCAGCTATGGCTACACCTTC
TRBD1	TRBV27	TRBJ2-2	-	CASISRRGTGDTGELFF	TGTGCCAGCATTTCAAGAAGGGGGACAGGGGACACCGGGGAGCTGTTTTTT
TRBD1	TRBV6-5	TRBJ2-3	-	CASSWPGQGTTDTQYF	TGTGCCAGCAGTTGGCCGGGACAGGGTACCACAGATACGCAGTATTTT
-	TRBV29-1	TRBJ2-7	-	CSVGSGEHYEQYF	TGCAGCGTCGGGAGCGGAGAACACTACGAGCAGTACTTC
-	TRBV14	TRBJ2-1	-	CASSQAGWAGNNEQFF	TGTGCCAGCAGCCAAGCCGGGTGGGCGGGAAACAATGAGCAGTTCTTC
-	TRBV28	TRBJ1-5	-	CASSLRQARGPQHF	TGTGCCAGCAGTCTTCGACAGGCAAGGGGGCCCCAGCATTTT
-	TRBV7-9	TRBJ2-5	-	CASSLRGSVETQYF	TGTGCCAGCAGCTTAAGAGGGAGCGTTGAGACCCAGTACTTC
TRBD2	TRBV7-3	TRBJ2-1	-	CASRSEGGEQFF	TGTGCCAGCAGGTCGGAGGGAGGGGAGCAGTTCTTC
TRBD2	TRBV7-2	TRBJ2-6	-	CAASGIWGRDGSGANVLTF	TGTGCCGCCAGCGGGATTTGGGGCAGGGATGGCTCTGGGGCCAACGTCCTGACTTTC
TRBD1	TRBV28	TRBJ1-5	-	CASSYQGASQPQHF	TGTGCCAGCAGTTATCAGGGGGCAAGTCAGCCCCAGCATTTT
-	TRBV5-4	TRBJ1-1	-	CASSYSFSYTEAFF	TGTGCCAGCAGCTACAGTTTTTCGTACACTGAAGCTTTCTTT
TRBD2	TRBV9	TRBJ2-2	-	CASSVASGGAVTGELFF	TGTGCCAGCAGCGTAGCTAGCGGGGGGGCCGTGACCGGGGAGCTGTTTTTT
TRBD1	TRBV9	TRBJ1-6	-	CASRTGEGPLHF	TGTGCCAGCAGGACAGGGGAGGGACCCCTCCACTTT
-	TRBV7-6	TRBJ1-1	few	CASSYLKVGVLRTEAFF	TGTGCCAGCAGCTACCTAAAGGTAGGGGTCCTACGCACTGAAGCTTTCTTT
TRBD2	TRBV2	TRBJ2-2	-	CASSFTSGRTTGELFF	TGTGCCAGCAGTTTTACTAGCGGGAGGACAACCGGGGAGCTGTTTTTT
-	TRBV12-5	TRBJ1-1	-	CASGLARTAGGNTEAFF	TGTGCTAGTGGTTTGGCCAGGACAGCGGGGGGGAACACTGAAGCTTTCTTT
-	TRBV18	TRBJ2-1	-	CASSPGGNEQFF	TGTGCCAGCTCACCTGGGGGGAATGAGCAGTTCTTC
TRBD1	TRBV19	TRBJ1-1	-	CASLATGEATEAFF	TGTGCCAGTCTCGCTACAGGGGAGGCCACTGAAGCTTTCTTT
TRBD1	TRBV9	TRBJ1-3	-	CASSVGTGMGNTIYF	TGTGCCAGCAGCGTCGGGACAGGGATGGGAAACACCATATATTTT
-	TRBV9	TRBJ1-6	-	CASSQFDRRPYNSPLHF	TGTGCCAGCAGCCAATTCGACAGGCGACCCTATAATTCACCCCTCCACTTT
-	TRBV2	TRBJ1-5	-	CASRGLGTKWDQPQHF	TGTGCCAGCAGGGGGTTGGGGACAAAGTGGGATCAGCCCCAGCATTTT
TRBD1	TRBV28	TRBJ1-1	-	CASSPGTGKMTEAFF	TGTGCCAGCAGCCCCGGGACAGGGAAGATGACTGAAGCTTTCTTT
-	TRBV7-2	TRBJ1-5	-	CASSLRAGDQPQHF	TGTGCCAGCAGCTTAAGGGCAGGGGATCAGCCCCAGCATTTT
-	TRBV29-1	TRBJ1-1	-	CSVEEQGNTEAFF	TGCAGCGTTGAAGAACAGGGGAACACTGAAGCTTTCTTT
-	TRBV28	TRBJ2-3	-	CASSFVSGRFESSTDTQYF	TGTGCCAGCAGTTTTGTCTCGGGGAGATTCGAATCTAGCACAGATACGCAGTATTTT
TRBD1	TRBV10-3	TRBJ2-3	-	CAISAGQGPDTQYF	TGTGCCATCAGTGCGGGACAGGGACCAGATACGCAGTATTTT
TRBD1	TRBV4-1	TRBJ2-7	-	CASSLQGDTTYEQYF	TGCGCCAGCAGCCTCCAGGGGGACACCACCTACGAGCAGTACTTC
-	TRBV2	TRBJ2-1	-	CASSESGYYNEQFF	TGTGCCAGCAGTGAGAGCGGCTACTACAATGAGCAGTTCTTC
-	TRBV5-1	TRBJ1-4	-	CASSWGGNEKLFF	TGCGCCAGCAGCTGGGGAGGTAATGAAAAACTGTTTTTT
TRBD1	TRBV6-5	TRBJ2-5	-	CASSETGAGETQYF	TGTGCCAGCAGTGAAACAGGGGCGGGAGAGACCCAGTACTTC
-	TRBV9	TRBJ2-3	once	CASSPRTTTDTQYF	TGTGCCAGCAGCCCAAGGACAACCACAGATACGCAGTATTTT
-	TRBV7-6	TRBJ2-2	-	CASSLGRNTGELFF	TGTGCCAGCAGCTTAGGCAGGAACACCGGGGAGCTGTTTTTT
TRBD1	TRBV9	TRBJ1-3	-	CASSVGSTGTGNTIYF	TGTGCCAGCAGCGTAGGATCGACAGGGACTGGAAACACCATATATTTT
-	TRBV6-8	TRBJ1-2	-	CASSYLYGYTF	TGTGCCAGCAGTTACCTCTATGGCTACACCTTC
-	TRBV9	TRBJ2-5	-	CASSVGSGTKETQYF	TGTGCCAGCAGCGTAGGTAGCGGAACAAAAGAGACCCAGTACTTC
TRBD2	TRBV9	TRBJ2-1	-	CASSPRLAGGVDEQFF	TGTGCCAGCAGCCCACGACTAGCGGGAGGGGTAGATGAGCAGTTCTTC
TRBD1	TRBV19	TRBJ1-2	-	CASKLGQGGGYTF	TGTGCCAGTAAGCTCGGACAGGGAGGCGGCTACACCTTC
TRBD1	TRBV19	TRBJ1-2	once	CASALQGALAYGYTF	TGTGCCAGTGCTCTACAGGGGGCCCTCGCCTATGGCTACACCTTC
TRBD1	TRBV10-3	TRBJ2-3	-	CATQGGRLDTQYF	TGTGCCACACAGGGGGGCCGCCTAGATACGCAGTATTTT
TRBD1	TRBV6-5	TRBJ1-2	-	CASSYSGTDPYGYTF	TGTGCCAGCAGTTACTCAGGGACAGATCCCTATGGCTACACCTTC